These 25 T cell receptor beta chains came from one sample sequenced in a study of blood T cells in healthy people across ages. A J-beta primer mix and a sample-barcoded 5' primer were used in a second PCR of about 7 to 12 cycles. TCRdb reanalysed the 5' RACE reads using MiXCR and keeps one entry per CDR3 protein. Of 580,000 or so distinct CDR3 sequences in the sample, roughly 48% are singletons; the top ten hold roughly 24%. Sequences were obtained from blood. Receptors were obtained from a man at least 80 years old in good health.

This clonotype was seen a few times. J is TRBJ2-7 and V is TRBV12-3 or TRBV12-4, with D maybe TRBD1 (8 bases). The CDR3 runs to 14 residues. V was shortened by 6 bases and J by 2 bases, with 14 bases between the two germline ends. DNA of the CDR3: TGTGCCAGCAGCACAGGGGGGGCGGCCTACGAGCAGTACTTC. It yields the protein CASSTGGAAYEQYF.

This clonotype was recorded at least ten times. CDR3 in DNA: TGTGCCAGCAGTTACCAAGAGACCCAGTACTTC. It is translated as CASSYQETQYF. The chain is built from TRBV7-2 and TRBJ2-5; the D is unclear. The CDR3 has 11 amino acids. V lost 6 bases and J 0 bases, leaving 2 bases between the germline ends. The germline V gene encodes CDR1 SGHTA and CDR2 FQGNSA.

This clonotype occurred many times. V and J are TRBV7-9 and TRBJ1-2; the D is unclear. The CDR3 is made up of 12 amino acids. Trimming stripped 2 bases from V and 4 bases from J, with 5 bases between. From germline, CDR1 is SEHNR and CDR2 FQNEAQ (reference sequence). CDR3 coding DNA: TGTGCCAGCAGCTTATCCGTCTATGGCTACACCTTC. It specifies CASSLSVYGYTF.

Only a few counts were recorded for this clonotype. V gene TRBV7-2 combines with J gene TRBJ2-7; TRBD2 agrees at 8 bases. Germline values: CDR1 SGHTA, CDR2 FQGNSA. The V segment lost 2 bases and the J segment 0 bases; nucleotides outside the gene matches: 9. This CDR3 is built from 17 residues. This chain's CDR3 is CASSLRVSGISSYEQYF. The CDR3 DNA sequence: TGTGCCAGCAGCTTAAGAGTTAGCGGGATAAGCTCCTACGAGCAGTACTTC.

The chain joins TRBV7-9 to TRBJ2-1; TRBD2 might be the D (5 bases). This CDR3 has 15 amino acids. Germline loops: CDR1 SEHNR, CDR2 FQNEAQ (reference sequence). Trimming shortened V by 5 bases and J by 7 bases, and 18 bases separated the two germline ends. CDR3 sequence reads: CASSPLERPTNEQFF. The DNA of the CDR3 is TGTGCCAGCAGCCCTCTGGAGCGGCCGACTAATGAGCAGTTCTTC. Looking up the rest from reference TRBV7-9 and TRBJ2-1 gives the full variable domain: DTGVSQNPRHKITKRGQNVTFRCDPISEHNRLYWYRQTLGQGPEFLTYFQNEAQLEKSRLLSDRFSAERPKGSFSTLEIQRTEQGDSAMYLCASSPLERPTNEQFFGPGTRLTVL.

The chain couples TRBV20-1 to TRBJ2-7, with D possibly being TRBD2 (6 bases). The V and J ends lost 2 bases and 2 bases respectively, with 16 bases between them. The CDR3 covers 15 residues. CDR1 is DFQATT, CDR2 SNEGSKA, per germline (reference sequence). CDR3 nucleotide sequence: TGCAGTGCTAGACCCCTGAGCGGGTTGACCTACGAGCAGTACTTC. It encodes CSARPLSGLTYEQYF.

This clonotype turned up a few times. The chain has TRBV12-3 or TRBV12-4 and TRBJ1-1, with D unclear. Trimming stripped 5 bases from V and 4 bases from J, with 14 bases between. The CDR3 has 14 amino acids. CDR3 residues: CASSPGPTTTEAFF. The CDR3 nucleotides are TGTGCCAGCAGTCCGGGTCCCACCACCACTGAAGCTTTCTTT.

The rearrangement links TRBV6-5 to TRBJ1-2; perhaps TRBD1 as D (5 bases). CDR3 size: 15 residues. Germline CDR1 reads MNHEY; CDR2 reads SVGAGI. Trimming pared 6 bases from V and 8 bases from J, leaving 22 bases between. In DNA form, the CDR3 reads TGTGCCAGCAGCCAGAACCGGGGCCTTGAAGGAGGCTACACCTTC. This sequence encodes CASSQNRGLEGGYTF.

This clonotype came up a few times. This sequence joins TRBV6-6 and TRBJ1-3; the match to TRBD1 covers 8 bases. Germline CDR1 MNHNY, CDR2 SVGAGI (reference sequence). V lost 4 bases to trimming and J lost 2 bases; unmatched junction nucleotides: 1. The CDR3 totals 14 residues. DNA for the CDR3: TGTGCCAGCAGTTCACAGGGGGCTGGAAACACCATATATTTT. Translated, it gives CASSSQGAGNTIYF.

The gene calls are TRBV20-1 and TRBJ2-3; 9 bases line up with TRBD2. V lost 5 bases, J lost 5 bases, and 11 bases stayed unmatched. This CDR3 is 15 amino acids long. In germline, CDR1 is DFQATT, CDR2 SNEGSKA (reference sequence). The CDR3: CSAPTLARGGDTQYF. In nucleotides, the CDR3 is TGCAGTGCTCCAACCCTAGCGCGGGGGGGAGATACGCAGTATTTT.

Notes on this clonotype: Possible read error: a much larger clone is one base away. The V and J genes are TRBV6-6 and TRBJ2-7; maybe TRBD1 (5 bases). The germline V and J ends were trimmed by 5 bases and 2 bases, with 13 bases remaining between them. There are 14 residues in the CDR3. The V gene's germline CDR1 is MNHNY and CDR2 SVGAGI (reference sequence). The CDR3 loop reads CASSGAGMPYEQYF. CDR3 nucleotides: TGTGCCAGCAGTGGGGCAGGGATGCCCTACGAGCAGTACTTC.

The chain is built from TRBV7-2 and TRBJ1-5, with a weak D call TRBD1 (5 bases). Trimming removed 2 bases at V and 0 bases at J, with 11 bases between. The V gene's germline CDR1 is SGHTA and CDR2 FQGNSA. This CDR3 spans 16 amino acids. The CDR3 sequence: CASSLLMGGSNQPQHF. Here the CDR3 DNA reads TGTGCCAGCAGCTTATTAATGGGGGGTAGCAATCAGCCCCAGCATTTT.

The chain employs TRBV5-1 and TRBJ2-1, with 9 bases that match TRBD2. The CDR3 consists of 15 residues. V shed 0 bases and J 8 bases; nucleotides not matched to a gene: 6. The germline gives CDR1 SGHRS, CDR2 YFSETQ. CDR3 bases: TGCGCCAGCAGCTTGGTTATAGCGGGAGACTATGAGCAGTTCTTC. Translation: CASSLVIAGDYEQFF.

In DNA form, the CDR3 reads TGTGCCAGCAGCCCTCGTAGCGGGAGACGGTACAATGAGCAGTTCTTC. It encodes CASSPRSGRRYNEQFF. The gene calls are TRBV28 and TRBJ2-1; 9 nucleotides match TRBD2. Looked up from germline, CDR1 is MDHEN and CDR2 is SYDVKM. This CDR3 comprises 16 residues. Germline trimming cut 6 bases from V and 4 bases from J; bases unmatched to any gene: 10.

The chain joins TRBV7-2 to TRBJ1-5; 8 bases map to TRBD1. V trimming: 5 bases; J trimming: 2 bases; junction bases outside the gene matches: 8. Germline CDR1 is SGHTA and CDR2 is FQGNSA. This CDR3 region has 16 residues. This chain's CDR3 is CASSPLPGQGNQPQHF. In DNA, the CDR3 is TGTGCCAGCAGCCCACTCCCGGGACAGGGCAATCAGCCCCAGCATTTT.

This clonotype appeared a few times. This rearrangement joins TRBV7-9 to TRBJ1-1; D is ambiguous. Germline CDR1 SEHNR, CDR2 FQNEAQ (reference sequence). V shed 9 bases and J shed 5 bases, with 13 bases lying between them. There are 12 residues in the CDR3. The CDR3 loop is CASDDLGTEAFF. For the CDR3, the DNA is TGTGCCAGTGACGACTTGGGAACTGAAGCTTTCTTT.

The chain couples TRBV18 to TRBJ1-1, with 8 nucleotides matching TRBD1. The CDR3 length is 13 residues. Per germline, CDR1 KGHSH and CDR2 LQKENI. The trim removed 3 bases at V and 7 bases at J, leaving 4 bases unmatched. The CDR3, as DNA: TGTGCCAGCTCACCTACCGGGACAGGTGAAGCTTTCTTT. It is translated as CASSPTGTGEAFF.

The chain joins TRBV20-1 to TRBJ1-2; D call uncertain. The CDR3 has 12 residues. The germline V gene has CDR1 DFQATT and CDR2 SNEGSKA (reference sequence). The CDR3, as DNA: TGCAGCCCCAAGGCCTCGGGTGGTGGCTACACCTTC. Residues: CSPKASGGGYTF.

The V call is TRBV5-1, the J call TRBJ1-1; D uncertain. Trimming pared 4 bases from V and 3 bases from J, leaving 19 bases between. Germline loops: CDR1 SGHRS, CDR2 YFSETQ. This CDR3 has 16 residues. CDR3 in amino acids: CASSRDSPKTDTEAFF. CDR3 coding DNA: TGCGCCAGCAGCCGGGATTCCCCAAAGACGGACACTGAAGCTTTCTTT.

The chain is built from TRBV7-2 and TRBJ1-2; D not certain. V lost 8 bases, J lost 6 bases, and 10 bases lay in between. Germline-derived CDR1 and CDR2 are SGHTA and FQGNSA. The CDR3 consists of 11 residues. The CDR3 protein is CASGRWHGYTF. CDR3 sequence (DNA): TGTGCCAGCGGTCGGTGGCATGGCTACACCTTC.

This clonotype was observed at least ten times. This chain links TRBV5-1 with TRBJ2-7; D unresolved. CDR1 is SGHRS, CDR2 YFSETQ, per germline. This CDR3 region has 12 residues. V lost 4 bases and J 6 bases, leaving 11 bases between the germline ends. DNA of the CDR3: TGCGCCAGCAGCCTAACCAACTCCGAGCAGTACTTC. Protein product: CASSLTNSEQYF.

The chain links TRBV4-1 to TRBJ1-1; tentatively, D is TRBD1 (5 bases). CDR1 is MGHRA, CDR2 YSYEKL, per germline. The length of the CDR3 is 12 residues. Trimming pared 0 bases from V and 8 bases from J, leaving 7 bases between. CDR3 sequence reads: CASSQDHREAFF. In DNA form, the CDR3 reads TGCGCCAGCAGCCAAGACCACAGGGAAGCTTTCTTT.

This clonotype occurred a few times. J is TRBJ2-5 and V is TRBV4-2; D possibly matches TRBD1 or TRBD2 (5 bases each). CDR1 is LGHNA and CDR2 is YNFKEQ in the germline V gene. The V end was cut by 4 bases, the J end by 5 bases, with 14 bases between. The CDR3 is made up of 14 amino acids. The CDR3 sequence: CASSPGEGLETQYF. CDR3 DNA sequence: TGTGCCAGCAGCCCCGGTGAGGGGTTGGAGACCCAGTACTTC.

This clonotype has a single count. CDR3 in amino acids: CASSVGPGTEAFF. DNA of the CDR3: TGTGCCAGCAGTGTAGGGCCTGGTACTGAAGCTTTCTTT. This sequence joins TRBV12-3 or TRBV12-4 and TRBJ1-1, with D unclear. Deletions cut 5 bases from V and 5 bases from J, with 12 bases between. CDR3 length: 13 residues.

The rearrangement joins TRBV12-3 or TRBV12-4 to TRBJ1-6, with 8 bases fitting TRBD1. The J segment lost 4 bases and the V segment lost 8 bases, leaving 4 bases of the junction unmatched. There are 14 residues in the CDR3. CDR3 residues: CASQTGAYNSPLHF. Here the CDR3 DNA reads TGTGCCAGCCAGACAGGGGCTTATAATTCACCCCTCCACTTT.